This T cell receptor (beta chain) comes out of a study of T cell repertoires in cytomegalovirus infection. Study-wide background: Recently identified HLA-C-restricted CMV epitopes were used, and well-studied HLA-B-restricted CMV epitopes were used as well. A matching HLA type, together with CMV infection, was signaled by public TCR beta signatures. Study results and caveats: Cumulative frequency of public TCR beta families picked out carriers of CMV plus the relevant HLA.

The V end lost 5 bases, the J end lost 2 bases, and 15 bases lay between the germline ends. The germline V gene has CDR1 PRHDT and CDR2 FYEKMQ (reference sequence). The CDR3 spans 15 residues. TCRdb processed the reads anew with MiXCR; each CDR3 protein has one entry. The profile shows under 200,000 distinct CDR3 sequences, roughly 20% of them singletons. This clonotype was detected a few times. What it binds is not known. Source: CD8+ T cells from cultured PBMCs, taken from culture after CMV antigen stimulation. The receptor's source is a human donor in good health (CMV status not recorded). Some clones in this sample may be carry-over from other donors' samples. The genes are TRBV13 and TRBJ2-5; D is possibly TRBD1 (8 bases). The DNA of the CDR3 is TGTGCCAGCAGCCACAGGGGGGAGGGACAAGAGACCCAGTACTTC. It translates to CASSHRGEGQETQYF.